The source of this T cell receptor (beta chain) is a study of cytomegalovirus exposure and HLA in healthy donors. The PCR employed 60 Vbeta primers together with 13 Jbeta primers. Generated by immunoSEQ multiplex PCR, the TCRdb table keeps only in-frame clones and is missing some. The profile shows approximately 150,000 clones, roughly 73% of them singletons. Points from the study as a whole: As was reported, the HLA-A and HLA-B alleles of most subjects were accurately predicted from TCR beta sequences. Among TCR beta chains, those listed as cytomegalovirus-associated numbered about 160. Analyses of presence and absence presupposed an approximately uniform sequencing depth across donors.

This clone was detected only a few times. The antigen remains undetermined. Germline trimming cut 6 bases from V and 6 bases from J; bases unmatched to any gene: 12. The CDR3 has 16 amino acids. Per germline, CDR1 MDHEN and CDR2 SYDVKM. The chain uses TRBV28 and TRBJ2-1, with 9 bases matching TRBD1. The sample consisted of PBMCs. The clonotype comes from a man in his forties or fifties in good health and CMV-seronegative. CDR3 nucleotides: TGTGCCAGCAGCTCGACTAGGACAGGGGTTATCAATGAGCAGTTCTTC. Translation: CASSSTRTGVINEQFF.